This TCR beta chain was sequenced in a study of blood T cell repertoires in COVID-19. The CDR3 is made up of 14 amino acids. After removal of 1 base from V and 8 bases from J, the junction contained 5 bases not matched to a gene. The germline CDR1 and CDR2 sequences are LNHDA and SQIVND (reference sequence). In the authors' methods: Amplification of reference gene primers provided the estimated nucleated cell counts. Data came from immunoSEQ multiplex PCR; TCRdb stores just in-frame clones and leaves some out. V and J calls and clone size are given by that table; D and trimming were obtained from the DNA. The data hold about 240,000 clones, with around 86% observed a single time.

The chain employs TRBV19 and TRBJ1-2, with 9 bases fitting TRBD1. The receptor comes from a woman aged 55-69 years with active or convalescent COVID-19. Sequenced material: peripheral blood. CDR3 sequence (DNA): TGTGCCAGTAGTATAGGGGGGACAGGGACCGGCTACACCTTC. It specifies CASSIGGTGTGYTF.